A single sample is the source of the 11 T cell receptor beta chains below, sequenced in a study of lymphopenia after photon versus proton radiotherapy. The table came from immunoSEQ multiplex PCR; TCRdb's copy has only in-frame clones and leaves some out. The sample records approximately 160,000 clones, 80% to 90% being singletons. The sample was peripheral blood, taken from a patient treated with photon-based radiotherapy. These receptors came from a man aged 50 to 59 with gastric cancer.

This clone was observed a handful of times. CDR3 sequence (DNA): TGCAGCGTTGAGGCGCGACTGGGAGACTACACCTTC. This sequence encodes CSVEARLGDYTF. V and J are TRBV29-1 and TRBJ1-2; D gene uncertain. V lost 3 bases to trimming and J lost 10 bases, with 15 bases between them. CDR1 and CDR2 (germline): SQVTM, ANQGSEA. The CDR3 spans 12 residues.

V is TRBV4-2 and J is TRBJ2-1; D is possibly TRBD2 (5 bases). The CDR3 covers 14 residues. Germline lookup yields CDR1 LGHNA and CDR2 YNFKEQ. Trimming removed 0 bases at V and 6 bases at J, with 9 bases between. CDR3 sequence (DNA): TGTGCCAGCAGCCAAGAGAGGGCTGGCAATGAGCAGTTCTTC. It codes for CASSQERAGNEQFF.

The gene calls are TRBV7-2 and TRBJ2-4; maybe TRBD2 (7 bases). Germline assignment: CDR1 SGHTA and CDR2 FQGNSA. The CDR3 spans 14 residues. V lost 8 bases to trimming and J lost 3 bases, with 14 bases between them. CDR3 loop: CASGGGSVKNIQYF. In DNA, the CDR3 is TGTGCCAGCGGGGGCGGGAGTGTCAAAAACATTCAGTACTTC. The whole variable domain, filled in from reference TRBV7-2 and TRBJ2-4, reads GAGVSQSPSNKVTEKGKDVELRCDPISGHTALYWYRQSLGQGLEFLIYFQGNSAPDKSGLPSDRFSAERTGGSVSTLTIQRTQQEDSAVYLCASGGGSVKNIQYFGAGTRLSVL.

The genes are TRBV5-4 and TRBJ2-7; the D gene is possibly TRBD1 (6 bases). Trimming pared 5 bases from V and 6 bases from J, leaving 18 bases between. The germline V gene has CDR1 SGHNT and CDR2 YYREEE (reference sequence). The CDR3 length is 14 residues. In DNA form, the CDR3 reads TGTGCCAGCAGGTTTGATGACAGGAACTCCGAGCAGTACTTC. It specifies CASRFDDRNSEQYF.

J is TRBJ2-7 and V is TRBV5-5; D uncertain. The germline gives CDR1 SGHKS, CDR2 YYEKEE (reference sequence). The CDR3 totals 15 residues. Trimming stripped 4 bases from V and 1 base from J, with 15 bases between. Here the CDR3 reads CASSDLGTTSYEQYF. CDR3 in DNA: TGTGCCAGCAGCGACCTGGGTACAACATCCTACGAGCAGTACTTC.

The chain recombines TRBV30 with TRBJ2-7; D is unclear. The V gene's germline CDR1 is GTSNPN and CDR2 SVGIG (reference sequence). The V gene lost 1 base and the J gene lost 5 bases, with 9 bases spanning the gap. The CDR3 spans 12 residues. The CDR3 DNA sequence: TGTGCCTGGAGTGCGAGCGTGCACGAGCAGTACTTC. This codes for CAWSASVHEQYF.

This clone was detected only a few times. This chain links TRBV28 with TRBJ1-2; 9 positions match TRBD1. CDR3 length equals 13 residues. V shed 7 bases, J shed 4 bases, and the junction held 4 bases outside the gene matches. Germline assignment: CDR1 MDHEN and CDR2 SYDVKM. The CDR3 region is CASTHRGPYGYTF. The CDR3 nucleotides are TGTGCCAGCACCCACAGGGGGCCCTATGGCTACACCTTC.

The chain couples TRBV28 to TRBJ2-7; 7 bases line up with TRBD1. Per the germline V gene, CDR1 is MDHEN and CDR2 is SYDVKM. V lost 7 bases, J lost 0 bases, and 12 bases stayed unmatched. This CDR3 comprises 16 residues. CDR3 region: CASTSGTALSSYEQYF. The DNA of the CDR3 is TGTGCCAGCACATCCGGGACAGCGCTCAGCTCCTACGAGCAGTACTTC.

The V and J genes are TRBV19 and TRBJ1-5; D is perhaps TRBD1 (5 bases). The V gene lost 5 bases and the J gene lost 6 bases, with 17 bases spanning the gap. This CDR3 is built from 15 residues. The germline V gene encodes CDR1 LNHDA and CDR2 SQIVND (reference sequence). CDR3 sequence reads: CASSEDPGISQPQHF. Here the CDR3 DNA reads TGTGCCAGTAGTGAGGACCCAGGGATCAGTCAGCCCCAGCATTTT.

The chain is built from TRBV6-5 and TRBJ2-2; 9 bases fit TRBD1. The CDR3 spans 15 residues. V lost 5 bases to trimming and J lost 5 bases; unmatched junction nucleotides: 6. Germline CDR1 is MNHEY and CDR2 is SVGAGI. The CDR3 DNA reads TGTGCCAGCAGTCCCGGGACAGGGCTGACCGGGGAGCTGTTTTTT. Translating it yields CASSPGTGLTGELFF.

V and J are TRBV5-4 and TRBJ2-2, with TRBD2 identical over 8 bases. CDR1 SGHNT and CDR2 YYREEE come from the germline V gene (reference sequence). The V gene end was trimmed by 4 bases and the J gene end by 2 bases; junction bases not matched to a gene: 7. The CDR3 loop spans 16 amino acids. The CDR3 loop reads CASSPQSGGNTGELFF. In nucleotides, the CDR3 is TGTGCCAGCAGCCCGCAGAGCGGGGGAAACACCGGGGAGCTGTTTTTT.